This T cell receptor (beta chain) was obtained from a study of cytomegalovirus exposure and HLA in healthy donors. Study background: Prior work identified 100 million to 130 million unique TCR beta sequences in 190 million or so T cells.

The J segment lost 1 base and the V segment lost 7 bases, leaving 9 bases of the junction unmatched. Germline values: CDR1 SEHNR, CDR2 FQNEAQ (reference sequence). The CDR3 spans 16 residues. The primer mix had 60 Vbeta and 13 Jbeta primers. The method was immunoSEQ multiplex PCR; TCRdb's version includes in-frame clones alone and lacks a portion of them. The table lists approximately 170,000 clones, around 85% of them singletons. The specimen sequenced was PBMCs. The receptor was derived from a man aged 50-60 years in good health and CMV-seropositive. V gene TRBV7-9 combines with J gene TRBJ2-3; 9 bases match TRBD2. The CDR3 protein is CASNSPTSGRTDTQYF. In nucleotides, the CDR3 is TGTGCCAGCAACTCCCCCACTAGCGGGCGCACAGATACGCAGTATTTT. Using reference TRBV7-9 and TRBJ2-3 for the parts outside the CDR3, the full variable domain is DTGVSQNPRHKITKRGQNVTFRCDPISEHNRLYWYRQTLGQGPEFLTYFQNEAQLEKSRLLSDRFSAERPKGSFSTLEIQRTEQGDSAMYLCASNSPTSGRTDTQYFGPGTRLTVL.